These 28 T cell receptor beta chains were sequenced from one sample in a study of control samples from healthy donors and cancer patients. This table comes from immunoSEQ multiplex PCR, and its TCRdb copy is limited to in-frame clones, with some not included. Of about 89,000 clones in the sample, roughly nine tenths were seen once. Sequencing input: blood. Source of these receptors: a man in his thirties or forties in good health.

In its sample, this clone was seen a few times. The chain joins TRBV21-1 to TRBJ1-2. TRBV21-1 is a recognized pseudogene. CDR3 length equals 13 residues. The DNA of the CDR3 is TGTGCCAGCACGATCGGGACTGGCTATGGCTACACCTTC. It yields the protein CASTIGTGYGYTF.

This sequence joins TRBV5-6 and TRBJ1-1; D is uncertain. Trimming took 4 bases from V and 3 from J, leaving 4 bases between them. The germline V gene has CDR1 SGHDT and CDR2 YYEEEE. The CDR3 length is 11 residues. The CDR3 reads CASSLDTEAFF. CDR3 nucleotide sequence: TGTGCCAGCAGCCTGGACACTGAAGCTTTCTTT.

The chain uses TRBV11-3 and TRBJ2-1; D is possibly TRBD1 (6 bases). This CDR3 region has 13 residues. The germline gives CDR1 SGHNT, CDR2 YENEEA. V lost 5 bases and J lost 7, with 12 bases in between. This CDR3 reads CASSVPGENEQFF. CDR3 nucleotides: TGTGCCAGCAGCGTTCCAGGGGAGAATGAGCAGTTCTTC.

The rearrangement uses TRBV6-1 and TRBJ2-5; possibly TRBD2 for D (5 bases). V lost 2 bases to trimming and J lost 5 bases, with 12 bases between them. The CDR3 runs to 14 residues. The germline CDR1 and CDR2 sequences are MNHNS and SASEGT. The CDR3 region is CASSESMRRETQYF. DNA of the CDR3: TGTGCCAGCAGTGAATCGATGAGGAGGGAGACCCAGTACTTC.

V and J are TRBV30 and TRBJ1-6; D gene unclear. The CDR3 sequence is 15 residues long. V was shortened by 5 bases and J by 0 bases, with 11 bases between the two germline ends. The germline V gene has CDR1 GTSNPN and CDR2 SVGIG (reference sequence). The CDR3 reads CAWGLLSSYNSPLHF. As DNA, the CDR3 is TGTGCCTGGGGTTTACTGAGCTCCTATAATTCACCCCTCCACTTT.

V is TRBV21-1 and J is TRBJ2-7. TRBV21-1 has pseudogene status. The CDR3 has 13 residues. CDR3 sequence (DNA): TGTGCCAGCAGCAAAGCAGAGGGGTACGAGCAGTACGTC. Protein sequence: CASSKAEGYEQYV.

This sequence joins TRBV11-2 and TRBJ1-1; no firm D call. Germline V gene lookup returns CDR1 SGHAT and CDR2 FQNNGV. With 6 bases removed from V and 6 bases from J, the gap between germline ends came to 8 bases. The CDR3 covers 11 residues. The CDR3, as DNA: TGTGCCAGCAGTTGGGTGGCTGAAGCTTTCTTT. It codes for CASSWVAEAFF.

This chain connects TRBV5-1 to TRBJ2-5; tentative D call: TRBD1 (6 bases). The length of the CDR3 is 15 residues. Between the trimmed V and J ends, which lost 3 bases and 1 base, there was a span of 13 bases. Germline-derived CDR1 and CDR2 are SGHRS and YFSETQ. CDR3 amino acids: CASSWTQGLQETQYF. In nucleotides, the CDR3 is TGCGCCAGCAGCTGGACGCAGGGGCTCCAAGAGACCCAGTACTTC.

The chain is built from TRBV7-9 and TRBJ1-1; D is perhaps TRBD1 (5 bases). Between the trimmed V and J ends, which lost 5 bases and 6 bases, there was a span of 7 bases. CDR3 size: 11 residues. Germline V gene lookup returns CDR1 SEHNR and CDR2 FQNEAQ (reference sequence). CDR3 coding DNA: TGTGCCAGCAGCCCGGGGGCTGAAGCTTTCTTT. This gives the protein CASSPGAEAFF.

This chain links TRBV5-4 with TRBJ1-5, with 9 bases matching TRBD1. Losses at the gene ends were 4 bases for V and 7 bases for J; bases not matched to a gene: 6. The germline CDR1 and CDR2 sequences are SGHNT and YYREEE (reference sequence). CDR3 length equals 14 residues. The CDR3 loop is CASSVGTGNQPQHF. CDR3 DNA: TGTGCCAGCAGCGTAGGGACAGGGAACCAGCCCCAGCATTTT. Supplemented by reference TRBV5-4 and TRBJ1-5, the full variable domain reads ETGVTQSPTHLIKTRGQQVTLRCSSQSGHNTVSWYQQALGQGPQFIFQYYREEENGRGNFPPRFSGLQFPNYSSELNVNALELDDSALYLCASSVGTGNQPQHFGDGTRLSIL.

The chain links TRBV3-1 (or the pseudogene TRBV3-2) to TRBJ1-4; weak D call: TRBD1 (6 bases). The CDR3 contains 21 residues. Germline CDR1 and CDR2: LGHDT and YNNKEL (reference sequence). V was pared by 0 bases and J by 3 bases, with 26 bases between. The CDR3: CASSQESRTGLGAAANEKLFF. The CDR3 coding sequence is TGTGCCAGCAGCCAAGAGTCTAGGACGGGTCTGGGGGCGGCAGCTAATGAAAAACTGTTTTTT.

Here the CDR3 DNA reads TGTGCCAGTAGTCCCATAAGGGGGGCTGTGAACACTGAAGCTTTCTTT. It specifies CASSPIRGAVNTEAFF. The chain carries TRBV19 and TRBJ1-1; TRBD1 might be the D (6 bases). Trimming shortened V by 5 bases and J by 0 bases, and 16 bases separated the two germline ends. The CDR3 is made up of 16 amino acids. In germline, CDR1 is LNHDA, CDR2 SQIVND (reference sequence).

This rearrangement joins TRBV29-1 to TRBJ2-2, with 10 bases that match TRBD1. Germline values: CDR1 SQVTM, CDR2 ANQGSEA. CDR3 length equals 15 residues. V was pared by 4 bases and J by 6 bases, with 8 bases of the junction left unmatched. CDR3 loop: CSVVGGTGESGELFF. In nucleotides, the CDR3 is TGCAGCGTTGTCGGAGGGACAGGGGAGTCCGGGGAGCTGTTTTTT.

This clone was detected a few times. The chain combines TRBV11-2 with TRBJ1-4; no clear D gene. Germline V CDR1 and CDR2: SGHAT, FQNNGV. Trimming shortened V by 1 base and J by 7 bases, and 7 bases separated the two germline ends. This CDR3 has 13 amino acids. CDR3: CASSLASLEKLFF. The CDR3 DNA is TGTGCCAGCAGCTTAGCCAGTCTTGAAAAACTGTTTTTT.

The V and J genes are TRBV6-5 and TRBJ1-2; 10 nucleotides align to TRBD1. This CDR3 spans 14 amino acids. Unmatched junction bases numbered 5, after V lost 6 bases and J lost 4 bases. Germline loops: CDR1 MNHEY, CDR2 SVGAGI. The CDR3 region has the DNA TGTGCCAGCAGAATGACAGGGGGCTCCTATGGCTACACCTTC. Its translation is CASRMTGGSYGYTF.

J is TRBJ2-2 and V is TRBV6-2 or TRBV6-3, with a possible D match to TRBD2 (5 bases). Germline V gene sequence: CDR1 MNHEY, CDR2 SVGEGT. The CDR3 is 17 amino acids. V dropped 0 bases and J dropped 0 bases, with 11 bases sitting between them. The CDR3 nucleotides are TGTGCCAGCAGTTACTCGGCCGGACTCCCGAACACCGGGGAGCTGTTTTTT. Translated: CASSYSAGLPNTGELFF.

The CDR3 spells CSVEDRGRGLAYGYTF. The CDR3 DNA reads TGCAGCGTTGAAGATCGGGGTAGGGGGCTTGCCTATGGCTACACCTTC. The rearrangement uses TRBV29-1 and TRBJ1-2; 7 bases match TRBD1. The V gene end was trimmed by 0 bases and the J gene end by 4 bases; junction bases not matched to a gene: 11. The CDR3 covers 16 residues. Germline lookup yields CDR1 SQVTM and CDR2 ANQGSEA.

The rearrangement uses TRBV30 and TRBJ1-2, with a tentative D call TRBD1 (5 bases). This CDR3 is built from 11 residues. The V end lost 4 bases, the J end lost 8 bases, and 11 bases lay between the germline ends. The germline V gene encodes CDR1 GTSNPN and CDR2 SVGIG (reference sequence). CDR3 protein: CAWIDSRGYTF. As DNA, the CDR3 is TGTGCCTGGATCGACAGTAGGGGCTACACCTTC.

CDR3 sequence (DNA): TGTGCCAGTAGTCCTCGGCAGTACCAAGAGACCCAGTACTTC. It codes for CASSPRQYQETQYF. The V call is TRBV19, the J call TRBJ2-5; no firm D call. The CDR3 is made up of 14 amino acids. CDR1 and CDR2 from the germline V gene are LNHDA and SQIVND (reference sequence). V was trimmed by 5 bases and J by 0 bases, leaving 10 bases between them.

The rearrangement joins TRBV6-5 to TRBJ1-6, with 7 bases aligning to TRBD1. Germline assignment: CDR1 MNHEY and CDR2 SVGAGI. There are 15 residues in the CDR3. V trimming: 0 bases; J trimming: 6 bases; junction bases outside the gene matches: 2. CDR3 nucleotides: TGTGCCAGCAGTTACTCGGCAGGGGGTAATTCACCCCTCCACTTT. This translates into CASSYSAGGNSPLHF.

The chain couples TRBV2 to TRBJ2-2; no clear D gene. CDR1 and CDR2 from the germline V gene are SNHLY and FYNNEI. V lost 8 bases to trimming and J lost 7 bases, with 26 bases between them. The length of the CDR3 is 17 residues. The CDR3 sequence is CASSPPGPLRLGGELFF. The CDR3 nucleotides are TGTGCCAGCTCCCCCCCCGGGCCCCTTCGTTTAGGCGGGGAGCTGTTTTTT.

In its sample, this clone was seen a few times. The J gene is TRBJ2-5, the V gene TRBV27, with a possible D match to TRBD2 (6 bases). Per the germline V gene, CDR1 is MNHEY and CDR2 is SMNVEV (reference sequence). This CDR3 has 16 amino acids. Trimming pared 6 bases from V and 1 base from J, leaving 18 bases between. CDR3 nucleotide sequence: TGTGCCAGCAGGGCTACACTAGCCTTGAGCCAAGAGACCCAGTACTTC. It is translated as CASRATLALSQETQYF.

The chain recombines TRBV6-5 with TRBJ1-1; D may be TRBD1 (6 bases). Germline V gene data show CDR1 as MNHEY and CDR2 as SVGAGI. The V and J ends lost 0 bases and 6 bases respectively, with 17 bases between them. This CDR3 is built from 16 residues. The CDR3 region has the DNA TGTGCCAGCAGTTACTCGACGGGGGGCAGGGTACCTGAAGCTTTCTTT. Residues: CASSYSTGGRVPEAFF.

V gene TRBV6-5 combines with J gene TRBJ1-2; D perhaps matches TRBD1 (6 bases). Germline CDR1 and CDR2: MNHEY and SVGAGI. This CDR3 has 11 amino acids. Trimming cost V 6 bases and J 10 bases, with 12 bases left between them. The CDR3, as DNA: TGTGCCAGCAGGCGGGACACGGCCTACACCTTC. This sequence encodes CASRRDTAYTF.

As DNA, the CDR3 is TGTGCCAGCAGCCAAAGAGCCGGGTTGAAAGAGACCCAGTACTTC. Translating gives CASSQRAGLKETQYF. The V gene is TRBV3-1 (or the pseudogene TRBV3-2), the J gene TRBJ2-5; D gene unclear. Germline lookup yields CDR1 LGHDT and CDR2 YNNKEL (reference sequence). The CDR3 is made up of 15 amino acids. The germline V and J ends were trimmed by 2 bases and 3 bases, with 13 bases remaining between them.

This clone was seen a handful of times. This sequence joins TRBV29-1 and TRBJ2-7, with 8 bases matching TRBD2. Germline trimming cut 6 bases from V and 1 base from J; bases unmatched to any gene: 8. This CDR3 comprises 14 residues. Looked up from germline, CDR1 is SQVTM and CDR2 is ANQGSEA. For the CDR3, the DNA is TGCAGCGTCGCTCCAGCGGGGGAGTCCTACGAGCAGTACTTC. Translation: CSVAPAGESYEQYF.

The CDR3 reads CASSSAGGSGNTIYF. CDR3 DNA sequence: TGTGCCAGCAGCTCCGCCGGGGGTTCAGGAAACACCATATATTTT. V and J are TRBV7-9 and TRBJ1-3, with D possibly matching TRBD1 (5 bases). The V end lost 4 bases, the J end lost 4 bases, and 14 bases lay between the germline ends. The CDR3 sequence is 15 residues long. CDR1 and CDR2 (germline): SEHNR, FQNEAQ (reference sequence).

V and J are TRBV7-9 and TRBJ1-6; TRBD1 might be the D (6 bases). This CDR3 spans 13 amino acids. Trimming removed 3 bases from V and 7 bases from J, with 7 bases in between. Germline lookup yields CDR1 SEHNR and CDR2 FQNEAQ (reference sequence). The CDR3 DNA is TGTGCCAGCAGCTTTACAGGGAATTCACCCCTCCACTTT. Translated: CASSFTGNSPLHF.